This record looks at one T cell receptor (beta chain) sequence and its context. The data originate from a study of blood T cell repertoires in COVID-19. Study information: The United States, Italy and Spain provided the acute and convalescent COVID-19 samples. The cDNA or gDNA used as material had been derived from T cells, B-cell-depleted T cells, or PBMCs.

This CDR3 comprises 16 residues. From germline, CDR1 is SGDLS and CDR2 YYNGEE. V was shortened by 0 bases and J by 6 bases, with 18 bases between the two germline ends. Methods used by the authors: Researchers report that nucleated cell counts were estimated from reference gene primer amplification. Profiling relied on immunoSEQ multiplex PCR, and the TCRdb table lists in-frame clones only, not all of them. V, J and clone size were drawn from that table, and D and trimming were deduced from the DNA. The profile shows around 110,000 clones, 90% of them singletons. This clonotype was sampled from a human donor with active COVID-19. The donor label of this sample is uncertain. The chain combines TRBV9 with TRBJ1-1; possibly TRBD1 for D (5 bases). Sequences were obtained from peripheral blood. In DNA form, the CDR3 reads TGTGCCAGCAGCGTAGGAAAAGTCGTAGGGGTTGCTGAAGCTTTCTTT. As protein: CASSVGKVVGVAEAFF.